The 9 T cell receptor beta chains below all came from one sample that was sequenced in a study of brain T cells in children with intractable seizures. TCRdb's table, derived via immunoSEQ multiplex PCR, lists solely in-frame clones and lacks some. Of about 340,000 clones in the sample, more than 85% were seen once. The time point here: blood from clinic visit 5 months post-surgery; TSC patient then seizure free. The source material was peripheral blood, sampled approximately 5 months after surgery. These receptors came from a boy under two years old with tuberous sclerosis and intractable seizures.

This clone has only a few counts. The V gene is TRBV5-5, the J gene TRBJ1-1; D gene unclear. The CDR3 loop spans 13 amino acids. Germline values: CDR1 SGHKS, CDR2 YYEKEE (reference sequence). The V and J ends lost 4 bases and 5 bases respectively, with 12 bases between them. The CDR3 region has the DNA TGTGCCAGCAGCCGCACCGGTGGGACTGAAGCTTTCTTT. Protein product: CASSRTGGTEAFF.

The sample holds a few counts of this clone. The genes are TRBV30 and TRBJ2-7; 8 bases are a match to TRBD1. The CDR3 consists of 15 residues. The V gene end was trimmed by 3 bases and the J gene end by 2 bases; junction bases not matched to a gene: 9. Germline loops: CDR1 GTSNPN, CDR2 SVGIG (reference sequence). The DNA of the CDR3 is TGTGCCTGGAGGCCCGGGACAGGAGCCACCTACGAGCAGTACTTC. Translation gives CAWRPGTGATYEQYF.

The chain is built from TRBV29-1 and TRBJ1-2; D may be TRBD1 (6 bases). Germline V gene sequence: CDR1 SQVTM, CDR2 ANQGSEA. There are 13 residues in the CDR3. Trimming left V 6 bases short and J 1 base short, with 12 bases between. CDR3 nucleotides: TGCAGCGTGATCCGGGACAATAACTATGGCTACACCTTC. Protein: CSVIRDNNYGYTF.

This clone was observed a handful of times. The rearrangement joins TRBV2 to TRBJ1-2; no firm D call. V was clipped by 4 bases and J by 0 bases, with 12 bases between them. This CDR3 region has 15 residues. In germline, CDR1 is SNHLY, CDR2 FYNNEI. The CDR3 loop is CASSARTFANYGYTF. The DNA of the CDR3 is TGTGCCAGCAGTGCCCGGACGTTCGCTAACTATGGCTACACCTTC.

V and J are TRBV5-1 and TRBJ2-6; 8 bases align to TRBD1. The CDR3 is made up of 19 amino acids. V lost 3 bases, J lost 1 base, and 12 bases stayed unmatched. Looked up from germline, CDR1 is SGHRS and CDR2 is YFSETQ. The CDR3 spells CASSSTFGQGGSGANVLTF. CDR3 DNA sequence: TGCGCCAGCAGCTCAACCTTCGGACAGGGTGGGTCTGGGGCCAACGTCCTGACTTTC.

The chain has TRBV6-5 and TRBJ2-3, with 8 bases lining up with TRBD2. After removal of 2 bases from V and 5 bases from J, the junction contained 3 bases not matched to a gene. Germline assignment: CDR1 MNHEY and CDR2 SVGAGI. This CDR3 contains 14 residues. As DNA, the CDR3 is TGTGCCAGCAGTTACAATGCGGGAGGAGATACGCAGTATTTT. This codes for CASSYNAGGDTQYF.

The genes are TRBV29-1 and TRBJ2-7; possibly TRBD1 for D (6 bases). The V gene's germline CDR1 is SQVTM and CDR2 ANQGSEA. With 2 bases removed from V and 3 bases from J, the gap between germline ends came to 17 bases. This CDR3 region has 15 residues. CDR3 sequence: CSVEKGWDTDYEQYF. The CDR3 nucleotides read TGCAGCGTTGAAAAGGGCTGGGACACGGACTACGAGCAGTACTTC.

This clone was seen once. In nucleotides, the CDR3 is TGCGCCAGCAGCGAGAGAGGGTTGAACACTGAAGCTTTCTTT. Translated: CASSERGLNTEAFF. This chain connects TRBV4-1 to TRBJ1-1; the D is unclear. Germline V lookup: CDR1 MGHRA, CDR2 YSYEKL. Trimming pared 5 bases from V and 0 bases from J, leaving 10 bases between. The CDR3 is made up of 14 amino acids.

This sequence joins TRBV11-3 and TRBJ1-6; D gene unclear. Trimming pared 0 bases from V and 0 bases from J, leaving 3 bases between. This CDR3 has 15 residues. The germline V gene has CDR1 SGHNT and CDR2 YENEEA. The CDR3 region is CASSLDSSYNSPLHF. CDR3 nucleotide sequence: TGTGCCAGCAGCTTAGACAGCTCCTATAATTCACCCCTCCACTTT. The full variable domain, in which reference TRBV11-3 and TRBJ1-6 provide the parts outside the CDR3, is EAGVVQSPRYKIIEKKQPVAFWCNPISGHNTLYWYLQNLGQGPELLIRYENEEAVDDSQLPKDRFSAERLKGVDSTLKIQPAELGDSAVYLCASSLDSSYNSPLHFGNGTRLTVT.